This T cell receptor (beta chain) is from a study of blood T cell repertoires in COVID-19. Method: immunoSEQ multiplex PCR; TCRdb's copy keeps in-frame clones and lacks some. The table lists 150,000 to 200,000 clones, around four fifths of them singletons. This clonotype was sampled from a man in his 70s who had been exposed to COVID-19. Material for sequencing was PBMCs or T cells enriched from blood (not recorded which).

CDR3 sequence: CASSSPGINQPQHF. The CDR3 DNA follows: TGTGCCAGCAGTTCTCCCGGGATCAATCAGCCCCAGCATTTT. This sequence joins TRBV28 and TRBJ1-5; the D is unclear. Per the germline V gene, CDR1 is MDHEN and CDR2 is SYDVKM. V was pared by 4 bases and J by 3 bases, with 10 bases between. The CDR3 consists of 14 residues.